This T cell receptor (beta chain) was recovered during a study of CD8 T cells in Susac syndrome. Sequencing targeted TCR beta in T cells from blood (CD8+ and CD4+). After extraction with the RNeasy kit, roughly 0.45 to 1 ug of the RNA was reverse transcribed using random hexamers. Multiplex immunoSEQ PCR targeted 54 Vbeta and 13 Jbeta TCR beta segments. TCRdb called the immunoSEQ multiplex PCR reads again in MiXCR, with one record for every CDR3 protein. The data show 130,000 or so distinct CDR3 sequences, 85% to 95% seen once. A few counts support this clonotype. Germline-derived CDR1 and CDR2 are MNHEY and SVGAGI. The junction had 4 bases not matched to a gene; V was cut back by 6 bases and J by 7 bases. There are 13 residues in the CDR3.

The genes are TRBV6-5 and TRBJ2-7, with 12 bases that match TRBD2. The material sequenced was CD4+ T cells from PBMCs. The TCR comes from a human donor with multiple sclerosis. CDR3: CASRYGLAGEQYF. DNA of the CDR3: TGTGCCAGCAGATATGGACTAGCGGGGGAGCAGTACTTC.